This TCR beta chain was sequenced in a study of cytomegalovirus exposure and HLA in healthy donors. PCR amplification relied on 60 Vbeta primers (plus 13 Jbeta primers). Here immunoSEQ multiplex PCR was the method, and the copy in TCRdb shows in-frame clones only, minus some. Of some 180,000 clones listed, just over 75% are singletons. The CDR3 covers 13 residues. V was cut by 3 bases and J by 3 bases, with 7 bases left in between. Germline V CDR1 and CDR2: MGHRA, YSYEKL. The V and J genes are TRBV4-1 and TRBJ2-3, with TRBD2 as a possible D gene (6 bases). What was sequenced was PBMCs. This TCR was recovered from a man between 18 and 29 years old in good health and CMV-seronegative. The CDR3 bases are TGCGCCAGCAGCCACGGAGGGACAGATACGCAGTATTTT. This codes for CASSHGGTDTQYF.